The next 10 T cell receptor beta chains were all read from a single sample in a study of beta chain features in type 1 diabetes. The investigators reverse transcribed all of the isolated RNA, so they sequenced expressed TCRB transcripts. Produced via immunoSEQ multiplex PCR; TCRdb's table is partial and in-frame only. This sample has 390,000 or so clones, with about 15% found just once. What was sequenced was naive CD4+ T cells from blood. These receptors came from a man younger than 40 in good health.

This clone was found a few times. V gene TRBV30 combines with J gene TRBJ2-1, with TRBD2 identical over 14 bases. CDR1 GTSNPN and CDR2 SVGIG come from the germline V gene (reference sequence). The trim removed 2 bases at V and 12 bases at J, leaving 15 bases unmatched. The CDR3 sequence is 17 residues long. As DNA, the CDR3 is TGTGCCTGGAGTCTCTACCGACTAGCGGGAGGGCAAAGGGGGCAGTTCTTC. This codes for CAWSLYRLAGGQRGQFF.

The V gene is TRBV21-1, the J gene TRBJ2-7; the table calls TRBD2, which could not be checked here. TRBV21-1 is a pseudogene segment. CDR3 length equals 14 residues. CDR3 sequence (DNA): TGTGCCAGCAGCTCCGGAGGGACTACCTACGAGCAGTACTTC. Protein sequence: CASSSGGTTYEQYF.

This clone was found a few times. The V call is TRBV11-2, the J call TRBJ2-3; no firm D call. This CDR3 is built from 14 residues. Trimming left V 0 bases short and J 0 bases short, with 4 bases between. CDR1 SGHAT and CDR2 FQNNGV come from the germline V gene. The CDR3 DNA reads TGTGCCAGCAGCTTAGAAGTCAGCACAGATACGCAGTATTTT. This encodes CASSLEVSTDTQYF.

The V call is TRBV7-9, the J call TRBJ2-1; perhaps TRBD2 as D (6 bases). Germline values: CDR1 SEHNR, CDR2 FQNEAQ (reference sequence). The CDR3 is 15 residues long. Trimming shortened V by 5 bases and J by 7 bases, and 18 bases separated the two germline ends. CDR3 sequence (DNA): TGTGCCAGCAGCCATGCTCGTGCGGGATTAAATGAGCAGTTCTTC. It codes for CASSHARAGLNEQFF.

The rearrangement links TRBV20-1 to TRBJ2-7; a weak D match, TRBD2 (5 bases). CDR1 DFQATT and CDR2 SNEGSKA come from the germline V gene (reference sequence). Trimming pared 7 bases from V and 3 bases from J, leaving 10 bases between. The CDR3 length is 11 residues. CDR3 sequence reads: CSGLLVYEQYF. CDR3 bases: TGCAGTGGACTACTTGTCTACGAGCAGTACTTC.

This clone appeared a few times. The chain combines TRBV4-3 with TRBJ1-2; 7 bases match TRBD1. J gave up 8 bases and V 1 base, and 7 bases lay outside the gene matches. Germline V gene lookup returns CDR1 LGHNA and CDR2 YSLEER. The CDR3 loop spans 14 amino acids. The DNA for the CDR3 is TGCGCCAGCAGCCAAGTCATACAGGGGCACGGCTACACCTTC. Translated, it gives CASSQVIQGHGYTF.

This clone was observed a few times. In nucleotides, the CDR3 is TGTGCCAGCAGCTTACTTGTTTACGAGCAGTACTTC. Amino acid sequence: CASSLLVYEQYF. V is TRBV7-9 and J is TRBJ2-7; no reliable D call. CDR1 and CDR2 from the germline V gene are SEHNR and FQNEAQ (reference sequence). The V gene lost 2 bases and the J gene lost 4 bases, with 6 bases spanning the gap. CDR3 length: 12 amino acids.

This clone was counted a few times. The rearrangement joins TRBV4-2 to TRBJ1-4, with 7 nucleotides matching TRBD1. Trimming cost V 4 bases and J 7 bases; bases outside gene matches: 6. The CDR3 consists of 14 residues. CDR1 is LGHNA, CDR2 YNFKEQ, per germline. The DNA of the CDR3 is TGTGCCAGCAGCCCAGGGGGGGACAGTGAAAAACTGTTTTTT. Amino acids: CASSPGGDSEKLFF.

Only a few counts were recorded for this clone. The rearrangement links TRBV7-9 to TRBJ1-4, with D possibly TRBD1 on 5 matching bases. V was shortened by 4 bases and J by 8 bases, with 11 bases between the two germline ends. The CDR3 covers 13 residues. In germline, CDR1 is SEHNR, CDR2 FQNEAQ (reference sequence). In DNA, the CDR3 is TGTGCCAGCAGCTACTTCGGGGGAGAAAAACTGTTTTTT. Its translation: CASSYFGGEKLFF.

Concerning this clone: Germline is not matched at one junction end, which may reflect a read error. This chain links TRBV4-3 with TRBJ2-3; D might be TRBD2 (6 bases). The CDR3 has 14 amino acids. The germline V gene has CDR1 LGHNA and CDR2 YSLEER. CDR3 DNA: TGCGCCAGCAGCCAAGATAGAGGCGGAGGGCCGGGTGAGTTT. Its protein is CASSQDRGGGPGEF.